The present TCR beta chain was sequenced within a study of identical twins. Study observations and caveats: Without tracking the same donors, conclusions rested on cross-sectional statistical analysis.

J gave up 5 bases and V 3 bases, and 5 bases lay outside the gene matches. The CDR3 length is 13 residues. Looked up from germline, CDR1 is SQVTM and CDR2 is ANQGSEA. Concerning this clonotype itself: Its target is not known.

One entry per CDR3 protein, called by TCRdb with MiXCR from the 5' RACE reads. The table includes fewer than 900,000 distinct CDR3 sequences, about 20% detected once. These data also featured in a second study, about T cells expressing NK-cell markers. From that study: Sorted CD3+CD56+NKG2C+, CD3+CD56+NKG2C- and CD3+CD56-NKG2C+ T-cell subsets were beta-chain profiled. A few donors' CD3+CD56-NKG2C+ cells were dominated by the same clonotypes.

This clonotype originated in a woman aged 18-29 years in good health. Material: PBMCs. The rearrangement uses TRBV29-1 and TRBJ2-3; 7 nucleotides align to TRBD2. CDR3 protein: CSVDRPGGDTQYF. The DNA of the CDR3 is TGCAGCGTTGATCGCCCGGGAGGAGATACGCAGTATTTT.